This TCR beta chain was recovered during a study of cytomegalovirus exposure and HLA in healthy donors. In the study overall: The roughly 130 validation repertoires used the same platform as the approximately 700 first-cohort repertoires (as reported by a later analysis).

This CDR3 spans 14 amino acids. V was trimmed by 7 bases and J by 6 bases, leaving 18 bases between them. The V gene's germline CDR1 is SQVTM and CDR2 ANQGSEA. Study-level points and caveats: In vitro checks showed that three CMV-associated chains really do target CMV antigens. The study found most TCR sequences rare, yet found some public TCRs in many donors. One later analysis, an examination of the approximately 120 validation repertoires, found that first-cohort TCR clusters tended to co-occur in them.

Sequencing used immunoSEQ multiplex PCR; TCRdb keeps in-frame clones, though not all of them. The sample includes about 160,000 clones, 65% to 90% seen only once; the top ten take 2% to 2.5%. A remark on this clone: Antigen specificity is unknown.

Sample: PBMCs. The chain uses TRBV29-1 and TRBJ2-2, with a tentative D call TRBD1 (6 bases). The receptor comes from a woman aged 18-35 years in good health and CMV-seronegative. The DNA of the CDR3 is TGCAGCGCGACAGCACAGGGTGCCCCCGGGGAGCTGTTTTTT. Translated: CSATAQGAPGELFF.